This T cell receptor (beta chain) appears in the sequencing data of a study of T-cell reconstitution after alpha-beta-depleted transplantation in children. Between the trimmed V and J ends, which lost 5 bases and 7 bases, there was a span of 17 bases. The germline V gene encodes CDR1 MNHEY and CDR2 SMNVEV (reference sequence). The CDR3 contains 14 residues. The TCRbeta library was prepared with unique molecular identifiers. TCRdb called the PCR reads again in MiXCR, with one record for every CDR3 protein. The sample contains some 600,000 distinct CDR3 sequences, roughly 15% of which appear only once.

The V gene is TRBV27, the J gene TRBJ1-2; D perhaps matches TRBD1 (6 bases). This clonotype originated in a human donor who donated a stem cell graft to a child with acute myeloid leukemia. The material sequenced was PBMCs from the stem cell graft donor, taken from the stem cell graft. In nucleotides, the CDR3 is TGTGCCAGCAGTCCCAGGGGCGACTTCGCTGGCTACACCTTC. As protein: CASSPRGDFAGYTF.